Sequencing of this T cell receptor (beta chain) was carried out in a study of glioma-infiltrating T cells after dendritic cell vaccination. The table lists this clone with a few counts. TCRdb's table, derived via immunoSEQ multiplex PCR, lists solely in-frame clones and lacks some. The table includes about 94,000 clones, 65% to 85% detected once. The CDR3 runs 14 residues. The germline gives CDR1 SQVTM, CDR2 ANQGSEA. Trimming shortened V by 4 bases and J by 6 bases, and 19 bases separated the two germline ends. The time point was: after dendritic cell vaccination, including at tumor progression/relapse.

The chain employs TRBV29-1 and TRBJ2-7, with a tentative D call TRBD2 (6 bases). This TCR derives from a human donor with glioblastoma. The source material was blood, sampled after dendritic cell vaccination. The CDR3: CSVAVTSRDGEQYF. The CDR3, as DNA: TGCAGCGTTGCCGTCACCTCGCGGGATGGCGAGCAGTACTTC.